This is a list of T cell receptor beta chains from one sample in a study of blood T cell repertoires in COVID-19. Using immunoSEQ multiplex PCR, the repertoire was profiled, and TCRdb retains in-frame clones only, with some absent. The sample includes about 100,000 clones, around four fifths of them seen just once. Sequencing input: peripheral blood. These receptors came from a woman in her sixties or seventies with acute or convalescent COVID-19. The CDR3 runs from the conserved cysteine through the conserved F or W. D genes are given only for firm matches. Only some rows state a clone size, as once, few, many or a class for expanded clones.

j_call v_call cdr3_length clone_size d_call cdr3_nt cdr3_aa
TRBJ2-2 TRBV6-1 17 NA NA TGTGCCAGCAGTGTAGGGTGGGCAGGGAGGTTGCCCGGGGAGCTGTTTTTT CASSVGWAGRLPGELFF
TRBJ1-1 TRBV18 13 NA TRBD1 TGTGCCAGCTCACTACAGGGGAGCACTGAAGCTTTCTTT CASSLQGSTEAFF
TRBJ2-7 TRBV27 17 NA NA TGTGCCAGCAGACACCCCCCCGGAGGGCAAAGCTCCTACGAGCAGTACTTC CASRHPPGGQSSYEQYF
TRBJ1-2 TRBV29-1 14 few NA TGCAGCGTTGAAAAGCAGGTCCAATATGATGGCTACACCTTC CSVEKQVQYDGYTF
TRBJ1-5 TRBV19 15 few NA TGTGCCAGCACGGGATGGGGGGATAGCAATCAGCCCCAGCATTTT CASTGWGDSNQPQHF
TRBJ1-6 TRBV9 14 NA NA TGTGCCAGCAGCGTAGTTCCCGGGGATTCACCCCTCCACTTT CASSVVPGDSPLHF
TRBJ1-5 TRBV7-2 14 NA NA TGTGCCAGCAGCTTAGGGATGGACAGAAAGGCCCAGCATTTT CASSLGMDRKAQHF
TRBJ1-1 TRBV10-3 15 NA NA TGTGCCATCAGTGAGTCAGGGCAGGGTGTCGCTGAAGCTTTCTTT CAISESGQGVAEAFF
TRBJ2-5 TRBV7-2 13 NA NA TGTGCCAGCAGCTTAGAACCCCGGGAGACCCAGTACTTC CASSLEPRETQYF
TRBJ1-2 TRBV18 14 NA TRBD1 TGTGCCAGCTCCCTAGAGACAGGGAACTATGGCTACACCTTC CASSLETGNYGYTF
TRBJ2-3 TRBV28 13 few NA TGTGCCAGCAGTTTCACTTACAGAGATACGCAGTATTTT CASSFTYRDTQYF